A single sample is the source of the 20 T cell receptor beta chains below, sequenced in a study of CD8+CD57+ T cells in acquired aplastic anemia. Whoever was chosen for sequencing had shown CD8+CD57+ cell expansion by flow cytometry. Template material for TCR beta VDJ and CDR3 profiling consisted of genomic DNA. Each CDR3 protein is one row after TCRdb ran MiXCR on the reads. This sample has 150,000 to 200,000 distinct CDR3 sequences; roughly 50% occur once, and the top ten carry 25% to 35%. Sequencing was performed on sorted CD4+, CD8+, or CD8+CD57+ T cells (not recorded which) from PBMCs. These receptor sequences come from a human donor with aplastic anemia.

The rearrangement joins TRBV19 to TRBJ1-5, with a weak D call TRBD1 (5 bases). Trimming took 3 bases from V and 5 from J, leaving 14 bases between them. Germline V gene data show CDR1 as LNHDA and CDR2 as SQIVND (reference sequence). The CDR3 sequence is 15 residues long. The CDR3 region has the DNA TGTGCCAGTAGTATTTCTTGGGTCAGGGATCAGCCCCAGCATTTT. Translation: CASSISWVRDQPQHF.

Notes on this clonotype: A clone one base away is much larger, so this may be a read error. The V gene is TRBV30, the J gene TRBJ2-7; D is undetermined. V was clipped by 0 bases and J by 7 bases, with 13 bases between them. Germline V CDR1 and CDR2: GTSNPN, SVGIG (reference sequence). This CDR3 comprises 13 residues. DNA for the CDR3: TGTGCCTGGAGTGTATGGGCGTCTGTGGAGCAGTACTTC. Translating gives CAWSVWASVEQYF. The full variable domain, completed using reference TRBV30 and TRBJ2-7, is SQTIHQWPATLVQPVGSPLSLECTVEGTSNPNLYWYRQAAGRGLQLLFYSVGIGQISSEVPQNLSASRPQDRQFILSSKKLLLSDSGFYLCAWSVWASVEQYFGPGTRLTVT.

The chain recombines TRBV15 with TRBJ2-7; D remains ambiguous. CDR3 length equals 14 residues. V lost 0 bases to trimming and J lost 3 bases, with 9 bases between them. Per the germline V gene, CDR1 is LNHNV and CDR2 is YYDKDF (reference sequence). CDR3 coding DNA: TGTGCCACCAGCAGAGATCGGGTGAACTACGAGCAGTACTTC. Its protein product is CATSRDRVNYEQYF.

This clonotype was detected many times. The CDR3: CASSTRGEQYF. CDR3 DNA sequence: TGTGCCAGCAGCACCCGGGGCGAGCAGTACTTC. This rearrangement joins TRBV13 to TRBJ2-7, with D perhaps matching TRBD2 (5 bases). This CDR3 comprises 11 residues. V was cut by 5 bases and J by 6 bases, with 8 bases left in between. The germline gives CDR1 PRHDT, CDR2 FYEKMQ (reference sequence). Together with reference TRBV13 and TRBJ2-7, the CDR3 gives the full variable domain: AAGVIQSPRHLIKEKRETATLKCYPIPRHDTVYWYQQGPGQDPQFLISFYEKMQSDKGSIPDRFSAQQFSDYHSELNMSSLELGDSALYFCASSTRGEQYFGPGTRLTVT.

Notes on this clonotype: Sequence at one end of the junction differs from germline and may be a read error. The chain links TRBV30 to TRBJ1-2; no reliable D call. Germline-derived CDR1 and CDR2 are GTSNPN and SVGIG (reference sequence). The CDR3 consists of 13 residues. In nucleotides, the CDR3 is TGTGCCTGGAGTGTAACAGCAAACTATGGCTACATCTTC. This gives the protein CAWSVTANYGYIF.

Ten or more counts support this clonotype. Here the CDR3 reads CASGGGEQFF. DNA of the CDR3: TGTGCCAGCGGGGGGGGGGAGCAGTTCTTC. The V gene is TRBV6-1, the J gene TRBJ2-1; 7 bases line up with TRBD2. CDR1 is MNHNS, CDR2 SASEGT, per germline. V gave up 8 bases and J gave up 10 bases; unmatched junction bases: 2. This CDR3 is built from 10 residues.

This clonotype was counted at least ten times. The CDR3 is CATSGGKGDHNEQFF. The CDR3 DNA is TGTGCCACCAGTGGGGGTAAGGGGGACCACAATGAGCAGTTCTTC. The genes are TRBV24-1 and TRBJ2-1, with a weak D call TRBD1 (6 bases). This CDR3 has 15 residues. Per germline, CDR1 KGHDR and CDR2 SFDVKD. Trimming removed 5 bases at V and 5 bases at J, with 15 bases between.

The rearrangement links TRBV18 to TRBJ2-7, with D maybe TRBD2 (6 bases). This CDR3 comprises 12 residues. The V end was cut by 3 bases, the J end by 6 bases, with 9 bases between. CDR1 is KGHSH, CDR2 LQKENI, per germline. Here the CDR3 DNA reads TGTGCCAGCTCACCCGGGACTCTCGAGCAGTACTTC. Protein product: CASSPGTLEQYF.

This clonotype was seen only once. DNA of the CDR3: TGTGCCAGCAGCTTAGTCCTCAGGGAGGCCTCCTACGAGCAGTACTTC. Its protein product is CASSLVLREASYEQYF. V and J are TRBV11-2 and TRBJ2-7, with D possibly being TRBD2 (6 bases). The CDR3 runs 16 residues. V gave up 1 base and J gave up 0 bases, with 13 bases separating them. Germline-derived CDR1 and CDR2 are SGHAT and FQNNGV.

This clonotype was counted between two and nine times. Written as DNA, the CDR3 is TGTGCCAGTAGCATGACAGGGGCAGATACGCAGTATTTT. It yields the protein CASSMTGADTQYF. This chain uses TRBV19 with TRBJ2-3; 8 positions agree with TRBD1. V shed 6 bases, J shed 4 bases, and the junction held 3 bases outside the gene matches. CDR1 and CDR2 from the germline V gene are LNHDA and SQIVND (reference sequence). This CDR3 has 13 residues.

This clonotype was found many times. This sequence joins TRBV15 and TRBJ2-7; no reliable D call. With 1 base removed from V and 3 bases from J, the gap between germline ends came to 16 bases. Germline CDR1 LNHNV, CDR2 YYDKDF (reference sequence). This CDR3 is built from 16 residues. The CDR3 spells CATSRVEAHPNYEQYF. The CDR3 coding sequence is TGTGCCACCAGCAGAGTTGAAGCTCACCCAAACTACGAGCAGTACTTC.

This clonotype was seen ten or more times. CDR3 sequence: CASSFIPGLTIYNEQFF. In DNA form, the CDR3 reads TGTGCCAGCAGTTTTATCCCGGGACTCACTATCTACAATGAGCAGTTCTTC. V is TRBV12-3 or TRBV12-4 and J is TRBJ2-1; D may be TRBD2 (6 bases). V was shortened by 3 bases and J by 3 bases, with 18 bases between the two germline ends. The CDR3 consists of 17 residues.

This clonotype was recorded once. The V gene is TRBV29-1, the J gene TRBJ1-1; D is ambiguous. Germline-derived CDR1 and CDR2 are SQVTM and ANQGSEA. Trimming shortened V by 2 bases and J by 8 bases, and 12 bases separated the two germline ends. The CDR3 loop spans 12 amino acids. This chain's CDR3 is CSVERAASEAFF. CDR3 nucleotides: TGCAGCGTTGAAAGGGCAGCGAGCGAAGCTTTCTTT.

The V and J genes are TRBV9 and TRBJ2-5; no reliable D call. The CDR3 runs 12 residues. Trimming removed 7 bases from V and 5 bases from J, with 12 bases in between. The V gene's germline CDR1 is SGDLS and CDR2 YYNGEE. Written as DNA, the CDR3 is TGTGCCAGCGGCGGTAGCAGGGAGACCCAGTACTTC. Encoded protein: CASGGSRETQYF.

This clonotype appeared a single time. The CDR3 DNA reads as TGTGCCAGCAGTCCGCCGGGATTTAGTAGGATGAACACTGAAGCTTTCTTT. This codes for CASSPPGFSRMNTEAFF. V is TRBV12-3 or TRBV12-4 and J is TRBJ1-1; D gene uncertain. The CDR3 has 17 residues. V gave up 5 bases and J gave up 0 bases, with 19 bases separating them.

There are many counts of this clonotype. A read error may account for a junction end that differs from germline. The J gene is TRBJ2-5, the V gene TRBV5-8, with 10 positions matching TRBD1. This CDR3 has 15 residues. CDR1 and CDR2 from the germline V gene are SGHTS and YDEGEE. The CDR3 region has the DNA TGTGCCAACAGCTTGGGACAGGGGTTAATAGAGACCCAGTACTTC. Its protein is CANSLGQGLIETQYF.

This clonotype turned up a few times. The chain is built from TRBV10-3 and TRBJ1-2, with D perhaps TRBD1 (6 bases). V was clipped by 3 bases and J by 7 bases, with 12 bases between them. The CDR3 spans 13 residues. Per germline, CDR1 ENHRY and CDR2 SYGVKD. CDR3 DNA sequence: TGTGCCATCAGTGATGGGGGCTTAGGTGGCTACACCTTC. Translation: CAISDGGLGGYTF.

This clonotype was detected many times. The gene calls are TRBV12-3 or TRBV12-4 and TRBJ2-1; the match to TRBD2 covers 12 bases. The CDR3 loop spans 14 amino acids. With V trimmed by 6 bases and J by 6 bases, 3 bases remained unmatched. The CDR3 here is CASRLAGGGNEQFF. CDR3 in DNA: TGTGCCAGCAGACTAGCGGGAGGAGGCAATGAGCAGTTCTTC.

As regards this clonotype: A much larger clone differs by one base, so this may be a read error. The V and J genes are TRBV2 and TRBJ2-7; 12 bases map to TRBD2. The germline V gene encodes CDR1 SNHLY and CDR2 FYNNEI. After removal of 5 bases from V and 6 bases from J, the junction contained 8 bases not matched to a gene. CDR3 length: 15 amino acids. The CDR3 reads CASSYSTSGSCEQYF. The CDR3 DNA is TGTGCCAGCAGTTACTCGACTAGCGGGAGTTGCGAGCAGTACTTC.

V gene TRBV25-1 combines with J gene TRBJ2-3, with 7 bases lining up with TRBD1. The DNA end lines up better with TRBJ1-5; the J call may be wrong. Germline lookup yields CDR1 MGHDK and CDR2 SYGVNS. This CDR3 contains 16 residues. CDR3 coding DNA: TGTGCCAGCAGTGAGGTGAGGACTAAAGGGACAGATACGCAGCATTTT. Translated: CASSEVRTKGTDTQHF.